Below are 8 T cell receptor beta chains sequenced from a single sample in a study of cytomegalovirus exposure and HLA in healthy donors. Researchers ran the PCR with 60 Vbeta and 13 Jbeta primers. Libraries were prepared by immunoSEQ multiplex PCR; TCRdb keeps only in-frame clonotypes and omits some of them. The sample holds roughly 250,000 clones, 80% seen once. Material for sequencing was PBMCs. The source is a girl aged 2 to 9 in good health and CMV-seronegative.

This clone appeared a single time. V and J are TRBV27 and TRBJ1-2, with D hard to call. This CDR3 comprises 13 residues. V was shortened by 3 bases and J by 4 bases, with 9 bases between the two germline ends. Per the germline V gene, CDR1 is MNHEY and CDR2 is SMNVEV (reference sequence). In nucleotides, the CDR3 is TGTGCCAGCAGTTTTCAGGTCCCCTATGGCTACACCTTC. Protein sequence: CASSFQVPYGYTF.

J is TRBJ2-3 and V is TRBV6-1, with D tentatively TRBD2 (7 bases). This CDR3 region has 15 residues. The germline V and J ends were trimmed by 8 bases and 7 bases, with 22 bases remaining between them. CDR1 is MNHNS and CDR2 is SASEGT in the germline V gene. This CDR3 reads CASRGGETGKNTQYF. As DNA, the CDR3 is TGTGCCAGCCGAGGGGGGGAAACAGGGAAAAATACGCAGTATTTT.

This chain links TRBV2 with TRBJ2-3, with D possibly being TRBD2 (6 bases). Germline-derived CDR1 and CDR2 are SNHLY and FYNNEI. CDR3 length: 12 amino acids. The V and J ends lost 7 bases and 7 bases respectively, with 12 bases between them. CDR3 protein: CASNTGVYTQYF. The CDR3, as DNA: TGTGCCAGCAACACGGGGGTTTATACGCAGTATTTT.

The chain couples TRBV14 to TRBJ1-1; D is possibly TRBD1 (5 bases). This CDR3 is 15 amino acids long. CDR1 is SGHDN, CDR2 FVKESK, per germline. The V end was cut by 3 bases, the J end by 0 bases, with 11 bases between. The CDR3 DNA reads TGTGCCAGCAGCCACCGACAGCGAATGAACACTGAAGCTTTCTTT. Residues: CASSHRQRMNTEAFF.

This clone was detected once. This rearrangement joins TRBV11-1 to TRBJ2-4; perhaps TRBD1 as D (5 bases). Trimming shortened V by 0 bases and J by 8 bases, and 8 bases separated the two germline ends. The CDR3 is 13 residues long. Germline V gene data show CDR1 as SGHAT and CDR2 as FQDESV (reference sequence). CDR3 nucleotide sequence: TGTGCCAGCAGCTTAGCAGGGGCCGACATTCAGTACTTC. This translates into CASSLAGADIQYF. The full variable domain, with the rest looked up from reference TRBV11-1 and TRBJ2-4, is EAEVAQSPRYKITEKSQAVAFWCDPISGHATLYWYRQILGQGPELLVQFQDESVVDDSQLPKDRFSAERLKGVDSTLKIQPAELGDSAMYLCASSLAGADIQYFGAGTRLSVL.

As DNA, the CDR3 is TGTGCCAGCAGTTCGGACAGGTATGCTTTCTTT. Amino acid sequence: CASSSDRYAFF. The chain is built from TRBV28 and TRBJ1-1, with 7 bases aligning to TRBD1. Germline trimming cut 4 bases from V and 11 bases from J; bases unmatched to any gene: 4. The V gene's germline CDR1 is MDHEN and CDR2 SYDVKM. The CDR3 runs 11 residues.

For the CDR3, the DNA is TGTGCCAGTAGTACCAGGACAGCCTACGAGCAGTACTTC. Protein product: CASSTRTAYEQYF. The chain combines TRBV19 with TRBJ2-7; D perhaps matches TRBD1 (6 bases). Trimming took off 4 bases at V and 2 bases at J, with 9 bases between the two ends. CDR1 and CDR2 (germline): LNHDA, SQIVND (reference sequence). This CDR3 comprises 13 residues. The whole variable domain, remainder taken from reference TRBV19 and TRBJ2-7, is DGGITQSPKYLFRKEGQNVTLSCEQNLNHDAMYWYRQDPGQGLRLIYYSQIVNDFQKGDIAEGYSVSREKKESFPLTVTSAQKNPTAFYLCASSTRTAYEQYFGPGTRLTVT.

V gene TRBV4-1 combines with J gene TRBJ2-1; TRBD2 aligns across 8 bases. CDR1 and CDR2 (germline): MGHRA, YSYEKL. The CDR3 contains 16 residues. V trimming: 0 bases; J trimming: 7 bases; junction bases outside the gene matches: 8. The CDR3 sequence is CASSQDSGMLWNEQFF. CDR3 in DNA: TGCGCCAGCAGCCAAGATAGCGGGATGTTATGGAATGAGCAGTTCTTC.